One sample yielded the 16 T cell receptor beta chains listed below, sequenced in a study of T cell changes during pregnancy in multiple sclerosis (dated by TCRdb to between 2019 and 2020). Library method: the immunoSEQ multiplex PCR assay. What TCRdb holds here is the immuneACCESS table cut down to in-frame rearrangements. Part of the clones is not present; checked against another copy, under half of the missing clones reflect an unresolved V gene, and the others are unexplained. The sample yields about 50,000 clones; 80% to 95% were counted once. The ten largest account for roughly 0.6% of the sample. Sequencing used CD4+ T cells from peripheral blood mononuclear cells, obtained after pregnancy. All receptors derive from a female donor in good health, enrolled as a control in a pregnancy study.

Only one count was recorded for this clone. This sequence joins TRBV4-2 and TRBJ2-3; 9 bases map to TRBD2. Germline CDR1 is LGHNA and CDR2 is YNFKEQ. This CDR3 has 15 residues. The junction had 3 bases not matched to a gene; V was cut back by 1 base and J by 4 bases. The CDR3 coding sequence is TGTGCCAGCAGCCAAGCGGTAGCGGGAGCAGATACGCAGTATTTT. It encodes CASSQAVAGADTQYF.

This chain uses TRBV5-1 with TRBJ1-3; D is possibly TRBD1 (6 bases). Germline assignment: CDR1 SGHRS and CDR2 YFSETQ. The V end lost 0 bases, the J end lost 0 bases, and 13 bases lay between the germline ends. This CDR3 is built from 17 residues. The CDR3 region is CASSLANQGYSGNTIYF. The CDR3 DNA reads as TGCGCCAGCAGCTTGGCAAACCAGGGGTACTCTGGAAACACCATATATTTT.

The chain employs TRBV18 and TRBJ1-5; D call uncertain. CDR1 KGHSH and CDR2 LQKENI come from the germline V gene. Trimming took off 6 bases at V and 8 bases at J, with 11 bases between the two ends. This CDR3 comprises 12 residues. This chain's CDR3 is CASSPTTEPQHF. The CDR3 bases are TGTGCCAGCTCTCCGACTACTGAGCCCCAGCATTTT.

J is TRBJ1-1 and V is TRBV15; D is perhaps TRBD1 (5 bases). The ends were cut back, 0 bases at V and 6 bases at J, with 8 bases in the middle. Germline CDR1 is LNHNV and CDR2 is YYDKDF (reference sequence). This CDR3 region has 13 residues. The CDR3 here is CATSRDQGAEAFF. Written as DNA, the CDR3 is TGTGCCACCAGCAGAGATCAGGGTGCTGAAGCTTTCTTT.

The rearrangement uses TRBV5-4 and TRBJ1-2; perhaps TRBD1 as D (6 bases). The CDR3 length is 16 residues. Germline values: CDR1 SGHNT, CDR2 YYREEE (reference sequence). V dropped 0 bases and J dropped 3 bases, with 15 bases sitting between them. As DNA, the CDR3 is TGTGCCAGCAGCTTGGGCCTAGCGGGGGCAGACTATGGCTACACCTTC. Translating it yields CASSLGLAGADYGYTF.

This rearrangement joins TRBV19 to TRBJ2-7; TRBD1 agrees at 8 bases. The germline gives CDR1 LNHDA, CDR2 SQIVND (reference sequence). Trimming removed 6 bases from V and 2 bases from J; junction bases left unmatched: 6. CDR3 length: 14 amino acids. The CDR3 nucleotides read TGTGCCAGTAGCTCCAGACAGGGGACCTACGAGCAGTACTTC. Translated: CASSSRQGTYEQYF.

The chain links TRBV12-5 to TRBJ2-1; 7 nucleotides agree with TRBD2. The ends lost 0 bases at V and 5 bases at J; junction bases unmatched: 10. Germline V CDR1 and CDR2: LGHNT, FRNRAP. The CDR3 is 17 residues long. The CDR3 reads CASGLVLGREHDNEQFF. In DNA form, the CDR3 reads TGTGCTAGTGGTTTGGTACTCGGGCGGGAGCATGACAATGAGCAGTTCTTC. The whole variable domain, remainder taken from reference TRBV12-5 and TRBJ2-1, is DARVTQTPRHKVTEMGQEVTMRCQPILGHNTVFWYRQTMMQGLELLAYFRNRAPLDDSGMPKDRFSAEMPDATLATLKIQPSEPRDSAVYFCASGLVLGREHDNEQFFGPGTRLTVL.

The chain employs TRBV7-2 and TRBJ1-2, with D perhaps matching TRBD1 (6 bases). V was clipped by 1 base and J by 6 bases, with 18 bases between them. The germline CDR1 and CDR2 sequences are SGHTA and FQGNSA. This CDR3 has 16 residues. CDR3 sequence: CASSLGLLQGSNGYTF. CDR3 in DNA: TGTGCCAGCAGCTTAGGATTACTACAGGGAAGTAATGGCTACACCTTC.

This chain uses TRBV5-1 with TRBJ2-5; D is ambiguous. CDR1 is SGHRS, CDR2 YFSETQ, per germline. V was shortened by 4 bases and J by 0 bases, with 16 bases between the two germline ends. The CDR3 length is 16 residues. The CDR3 here is CASSPSWSTYQETQYF. In DNA form, the CDR3 reads TGCGCCAGCAGCCCTTCCTGGAGCACTTACCAAGAGACCCAGTACTTC.

Written as DNA, the CDR3 is TGTGCCAGCACCCGGGGTCAAGAGACCCAGTACTTC. The encoded protein is CASTRGQETQYF. This sequence joins TRBV2 and TRBJ2-5; tentatively, D is TRBD2 (5 bases). Germline V gene sequence: CDR1 SNHLY, CDR2 FYNNEI. V dropped 7 bases and J dropped 2 bases, with 8 bases sitting between them. The CDR3 is made up of 12 amino acids.

The V and J genes are TRBV2 and TRBJ2-1; TRBD2 matches 10 bases. Trimming removed 1 base from V and 5 bases from J; junction bases left unmatched: 5. Germline CDR1 SNHLY, CDR2 FYNNEI. This CDR3 region has 16 residues. Written as DNA, the CDR3 is TGTGCCAGCAGTGAAGTAGCGGGAGGACGCCACAATGAGCAGTTCTTC. It codes for CASSEVAGGRHNEQFF. The entire variable domain, with the rest obtained from reference TRBV2 and TRBJ2-1, is as follows: EPEVTQTPSHQVTQMGQEVILRCVPISNHLYFYWYRQILGQKVEFLVSFYNNEISEKSEIFDDQFSVERPDGSNFTLKIRSTKLEDSAMYFCASSEVAGGRHNEQFFGPGTRLTVL.

The chain joins TRBV7-2 to TRBJ1-3; the D is unclear. V was trimmed by 3 bases and J by 4 bases, leaving 13 bases between them. The CDR3 totals 15 residues. Germline lookup yields CDR1 SGHTA and CDR2 FQGNSA. CDR3 bases: TGTGCCAGCAGCTTTAACAGCCCTCCCGGAAACACCATATATTTT. Its translation is CASSFNSPPGNTIYF.

The rearrangement links TRBV15 to TRBJ2-1, with 8 bases matching TRBD1. The length of the CDR3 is 16 residues. V lost 0 bases to trimming and J lost 7 bases; unmatched junction nucleotides: 8. Germline CDR1 reads LNHNV; CDR2 reads YYDKDF (reference sequence). CDR3 protein: CATSRDSGGISNEQFF. The CDR3 DNA sequence: TGTGCCACCAGCAGAGATTCAGGGGGCATAAGTAATGAGCAGTTCTTC.

V and J are TRBV15 and TRBJ1-2, with D unresolved. CDR1 and CDR2 from the germline V gene are LNHNV and YYDKDF (reference sequence). Trimming removed 0 bases at V and 8 bases at J, with 16 bases between. There are 15 residues in the CDR3. The CDR3 protein is CATSRDHEGRGGYTF. The CDR3 region has the DNA TGTGCCACCAGCAGAGATCACGAGGGCCGCGGAGGCTACACCTTC.

The rearrangement joins TRBV5-1 to TRBJ1-1, with a possible D match to TRBD1 (5 bases). The CDR3 has 14 amino acids. In germline, CDR1 is SGHRS, CDR2 YFSETQ. V lost 1 base and J 11 bases, leaving 18 bases between the germline ends. The CDR3 spells CASSLQGREGPAFF. The DNA for the CDR3 is TGCGCCAGCAGCTTGCAGGGCCGGGAGGGACCGGCTTTCTTT.

The chain uses TRBV13 and TRBJ2-1; the match to TRBD2 covers 7 bases. Trimming removed 3 bases from V and 4 bases from J; junction bases left unmatched: 3. Per germline, CDR1 PRHDT and CDR2 FYEKMQ (reference sequence). This CDR3 is 14 amino acids long. DNA of the CDR3: TGTGCCAGCAGCTTCAACGGGAGGTACAATGAGCAGTTCTTC. This sequence encodes CASSFNGRYNEQFF.